Given below is one TCR beta chain in context. This entry belongs to a study of blood T cell repertoires in COVID-19. Measured with immunoSEQ multiplex PCR; TCRdb has only the in-frame clones, and not every one. The table shows 250,000 to 350,000 clones, with 80% to 90% occurring only once. With 5 bases clipped from V and 6 bases from J, the junction kept 14 bases outside the gene matches. CDR3 length equals 16 residues. Germline V gene lookup returns CDR1 SGDLS and CDR2 YYNGEE. V gene TRBV9 combines with J gene TRBJ2-3, with TRBD2 matching over 8 bases. The sequenced sample consisted of PBMCs or T cells enriched from blood (not recorded which). The source of this sequence is a woman younger than 30 who had recovered from COVID-19. The CDR3 DNA reads TGTGCCAGCAGTTGGTCCGATAGCGGGATCAGGGATACGCAGTATTTT. Amino acids: CASSWSDSGIRDTQYF.